A single sample is the source of the 23 T cell receptor beta chains below, sequenced in a study of OX40 agonist ivuxolimab in advanced cancers. Libraries were prepared by immunoSEQ multiplex PCR; TCRdb keeps only in-frame clonotypes and omits some of them. The repertoire consists of about 50,000 clones, with 65% to 85% occurring once and the leading ten covering less than 4%. Sequenced here: CD4+ or CD8+ T cells sorted from blood, sampled in a trial of the OX40 agonist ivuxolimab. The receptors come from an adult with an advanced solid tumor such as melanoma, head and neck, liver or kidney cancer.

This clone has only one observation. The chain uses TRBV19 and TRBJ2-1; TRBD2 matches 7 bases. The CDR3 loop spans 15 amino acids. The germline V gene has CDR1 LNHDA and CDR2 SQIVND (reference sequence). V shed 6 bases, J shed 7 bases, and the junction held 12 bases outside the gene matches. CDR3 nucleotide sequence: TGTGCCAGTAGACTCACTAGCGTCGGGTGGAATGAGCAGTTCTTC. Protein: CASRLTSVGWNEQFF.

The chain has TRBV5-4 and TRBJ2-2; possibly TRBD1 for D (6 bases). The CDR3 length is 16 residues. V was pared by 4 bases and J by 5 bases, with 18 bases between. Germline loops: CDR1 SGHNT, CDR2 YYREEE (reference sequence). CDR3 amino acids: CASSAPGVISTGELFF. The CDR3 bases are TGTGCCAGCAGCGCCCCAGGGGTAATTTCGACCGGGGAGCTGTTTTTT.

This rearrangement joins TRBV7-9 to TRBJ1-6; D gene ambiguous. The V gene's germline CDR1 is SEHNR and CDR2 FQNEAQ (reference sequence). V shed 6 bases and J shed 6 bases, with 6 bases lying between them. The CDR3 loop spans 12 amino acids. The CDR3 DNA sequence: TGTGCCAGCAGTCCGTTTAATTCACCCCTCCACTTT. Its protein is CASSPFNSPLHF.

The chain has TRBV25-1 and TRBJ2-1; 7 bases map to TRBD1. Trimming removed 3 bases from V and 8 bases from J; junction bases left unmatched: 7. This CDR3 comprises 14 residues. Germline V gene sequence: CDR1 MGHDK, CDR2 SYGVNS. CDR3: CASSDSTGSDEQFF. CDR3 DNA: TGTGCCAGCAGTGACTCGACAGGGTCGGATGAGCAGTTCTTC.

The CDR3 DNA reads as TGCGCCAGCAGCCACCGACAGGCCTACGAGCAGTACTTC. It yields the protein CASSHRQAYEQYF. The rearrangement links TRBV4-1 to TRBJ2-7; weak D call: TRBD1 (6 bases). Germline V CDR1 and CDR2: MGHRA, YSYEKL. This CDR3 spans 13 amino acids. Trimming shortened V by 3 bases and J by 2 bases, and 8 bases separated the two germline ends.

CDR3 sequence: CASSLAQGNTGELFF. The CDR3 region has the DNA TGTGCCAGCAGCTTAGCTCAGGGCAACACCGGGGAGCTGTTTTTT. The V gene is TRBV5-4, the J gene TRBJ2-2; D is possibly TRBD1 (5 bases). Germline assignment: CDR1 SGHNT and CDR2 YYREEE (reference sequence). This CDR3 has 15 residues. The V end was cut by 2 bases, the J end by 2 bases, with 10 bases between.

The chain employs TRBV7-3 and TRBJ2-7, with TRBD1 matching 9 bases. The CDR3 runs to 13 residues. V was clipped by 9 bases and J by 6 bases; unmatched bases: 9. Germline CDR1 reads SGHTA; CDR2 reads FQGTGA. In DNA, the CDR3 is TGTGCCAGTGGAAGGGACAGGGCGGGCGAGCAGTACTTC. This gives the protein CASGRDRAGEQYF. Full variable domain (rest looked up from reference TRBV7-3 and TRBJ2-7): GAGVSQTPSNKVTEKGKYVELRCDPISGHTALYWYRQSLGQGPEFLIYFQGTGAADDSGLPNDRFFAVRPEGSVSTLKIQRTERGDSAVYLCASGRDRAGEQYFGPGTRLTVT.

A few counts support this clone. The chain employs TRBV10-3 and TRBJ1-2; D remains ambiguous. Between the trimmed V and J ends, which lost 3 bases and 4 bases, there was a span of 9 bases. Germline CDR1 ENHRY, CDR2 SYGVKD. This CDR3 comprises 13 residues. The CDR3 region is CAISEGVRYGYTF. The CDR3 nucleotides are TGTGCCATCAGTGAAGGTGTACGCTATGGCTACACCTTC.

The chain carries TRBV21-1 and TRBJ1-2; TRBD1, the D gene given by the table, was not confirmed from the DNA. TRBV21-1 has pseudogene status. The CDR3 is 13 residues long. CDR3 amino acids: CASRPTGGAGYTF. In nucleotides, the CDR3 is TGTGCCAGCAGACCGACAGGGGGGGCGGGCTACACCTTC.

This rearrangement joins TRBV5-8 to TRBJ1-1; D call uncertain. In germline, CDR1 is SGHTS, CDR2 YDEGEE. V lost 4 bases, J lost 3 bases, and 16 bases lay in between. The CDR3 has 15 residues. This CDR3 is CASSLKPREDTEAFF. The CDR3 DNA reads as TGTGCCAGCAGCCTAAAACCAAGGGAGGACACTGAAGCTTTCTTT.

V is TRBV28 and J is TRBJ1-5, with a possible D match to TRBD1 (5 bases). The V and J ends lost 2 bases and 1 base respectively, with 12 bases between them. Germline V CDR1 and CDR2: MDHEN, SYDVKM. The CDR3 covers 16 residues. The CDR3 bases are TGTGCCAGCAGTTTAGTTCACAGGATAAGCAATCAGCCCCAGCATTTT. Its protein is CASSLVHRISNQPQHF. The entire variable domain, with the rest obtained from reference TRBV28 and TRBJ1-5, is as follows: DVKVTQSSRYLVKRTGEKVFLECVQDMDHENMFWYRQDPGLGLRLIYFSYDVKMKEKGDIPEGYSVSREKKERFSLILESASTNQTSMYLCASSLVHRISNQPQHFGDGTRLSIL.

The chain is built from TRBV4-3 and TRBJ2-5; D is unresolved. Germline V gene lookup returns CDR1 LGHNA and CDR2 YSLEER. Trimming left V 0 bases short and J 2 bases short, with 7 bases between. The CDR3 extends over 14 amino acids. The CDR3 here is CASSQETKQETQYF. The CDR3 DNA reads TGCGCCAGCAGCCAAGAGACCAAACAAGAGACCCAGTACTTC.

The V gene is TRBV29-1, the J gene TRBJ1-1; D remains unclear. This CDR3 is 12 amino acids long. Trimming left V 4 bases short and J 2 bases short, with 8 bases between. The germline gives CDR1 SQVTM, CDR2 ANQGSEA. In nucleotides, the CDR3 is TGCAGCGTTGTCTGGGGAAACACTGAAGCTTTCTTT. As protein: CSVVWGNTEAFF. Drawing the rest from reference TRBV29-1 and TRBJ1-1, the complete variable domain is SAVISQKPSRDICQRGTSLTIQCQVDSQVTMMFWYRQQPGQSLTLIATANQGSEATYESGFVIDKFPISRPNLTFSTLTVSNMSPEDSSIYLCSVVWGNTEAFFGQGTRLTVV.

In its sample, this clone was seen once. The chain uses TRBV11-3 and TRBJ1-3; 7 bases map to TRBD1. The junction had 2 bases not matched to a gene; V was cut back by 5 bases and J by 4 bases. The length of the CDR3 is 13 residues. The germline gives CDR1 SGHNT, CDR2 YENEEA. The CDR3 loop reads CASSPGQGNTIYF. The DNA for the CDR3 is TGTGCCAGCAGCCCGGGACAGGGAAACACCATATATTTT.

V gene TRBV6-1 combines with J gene TRBJ2-1, with a possible D match to TRBD2 (5 bases). CDR1 is MNHNS and CDR2 is SASEGT in the germline V gene. CDR3 size: 13 residues. V was shortened by 4 bases and J by 6 bases, with 10 bases between the two germline ends. The CDR3 loop reads CASSGVASNEQFF. The CDR3 DNA is TGTGCCAGCAGTGGGGTAGCGTCCAATGAGCAGTTCTTC.

In regard to this clone: At one end, the junction sequence differs from germline, possibly due to a read error. The V gene is TRBV29-1, the J gene TRBJ2-5, with TRBD2 matching 13 bases. This CDR3 region has 16 residues. Germline CDR1 reads SQVTM; CDR2 reads ANQGSEA. The chain's CDR3 is CSVEGTSGAAQETQYF. CDR3 coding DNA: TGCAGCGTCGAAGGGACTAGCGGGGCAGCCCAAGAGACCCAGTACTTC.

The rearrangement joins TRBV6-1 to TRBJ1-5; D gene uncertain. CDR1 is MNHNS, CDR2 SASEGT, per germline. The CDR3 is 12 residues long. Trimming removed 0 bases at V and 7 bases at J, with 4 bases between. This CDR3 is CASSEAKQPQHF. DNA of the CDR3: TGTGCCAGCAGTGAAGCCAAACAGCCCCAGCATTTT.

This clone turned up a few times. The CDR3 nucleotides read TGTGCCAGCAGTGCGAATAGCGGGTTCTCCTACGAGCAGTACTTC. Its translation is CASSANSGFSYEQYF. The gene calls are TRBV2 and TRBJ2-7, with 7 bases identical to TRBD2. Unmatched junction bases numbered 6, after V lost 4 bases and J lost 0 bases. CDR1 SNHLY and CDR2 FYNNEI come from the germline V gene. CDR3 length equals 15 residues.

The chain links TRBV19 to TRBJ2-1, with D unresolved. This CDR3 is 16 amino acids long. Germline CDR1 reads LNHDA; CDR2 reads SQIVND (reference sequence). Between the trimmed V and J ends, which lost 10 bases and 3 bases, there was a span of 22 bases. The CDR3 is CATNGYGKFLYNEQFF. The CDR3 region has the DNA TGTGCCACCAACGGGTACGGCAAATTCCTCTACAATGAGCAGTTCTTC.

V gene TRBV10-3 combines with J gene TRBJ2-1; D is ambiguous. Germline V gene data show CDR1 as ENHRY and CDR2 as SYGVKD. The CDR3 runs to 14 residues. Trimming stripped 4 bases from V and 0 bases from J, with 7 bases between. CDR3 DNA: TGTGCCATCAGTGGAGCGAGCTCCTACAATGAGCAGTTCTTC. Residues: CAISGASSYNEQFF.

The V and J genes are TRBV5-6 and TRBJ2-7; D might be TRBD1 (5 bases). This CDR3 is built from 14 residues. Germline V gives CDR1 SGHDT, CDR2 YYEEEE. Trimming removed 5 bases from V and 3 bases from J, with 15 bases in between. The CDR3 loop is CASSAGQGHYEQYF. The CDR3 nucleotides are TGTGCCAGCAGTGCCGGGCAGGGCCACTACGAGCAGTACTTC.

This clone was observed once. V gene TRBV9 combines with J gene TRBJ2-2, with a tentative D call TRBD1 (6 bases). Germline CDR1 and CDR2: SGDLS and YYNGEE. V gave up 4 bases and J gave up 4 bases, with 17 bases separating them. The CDR3 runs to 16 residues. The CDR3 sequence: CASSPLSGGGTGELFF. The CDR3 DNA reads TGTGCCAGCAGCCCCCTTAGTGGGGGCGGCACCGGGGAGCTGTTTTTT.

The chain uses TRBV7-8 and TRBJ2-7, with 8 bases lining up with TRBD2. The CDR3 spans 16 residues. Germline CDR1 SGHVS, CDR2 FQNEAQ. The V and J ends lost 2 bases and 2 bases, in that order; junction bases with no gene match: 8. CDR3 nucleotide sequence: TGTGCCAGCAGCTTAAGTCCAGCGGGGGTCACCTACGAGCAGTACTTC. This codes for CASSLSPAGVTYEQYF. The complete variable domain, with remaining parts taken from reference TRBV7-8 and TRBJ2-7, reads GAGVSQSPRYKVAKRGQDVALRCDPISGHVSLFWYQQALGQGPEFLTYFQNEAQLDKSGLPSDRFFAERPEGSVSTLKIQRTQQEDSAVYLCASSLSPAGVTYEQYFGPGTRLTVT.